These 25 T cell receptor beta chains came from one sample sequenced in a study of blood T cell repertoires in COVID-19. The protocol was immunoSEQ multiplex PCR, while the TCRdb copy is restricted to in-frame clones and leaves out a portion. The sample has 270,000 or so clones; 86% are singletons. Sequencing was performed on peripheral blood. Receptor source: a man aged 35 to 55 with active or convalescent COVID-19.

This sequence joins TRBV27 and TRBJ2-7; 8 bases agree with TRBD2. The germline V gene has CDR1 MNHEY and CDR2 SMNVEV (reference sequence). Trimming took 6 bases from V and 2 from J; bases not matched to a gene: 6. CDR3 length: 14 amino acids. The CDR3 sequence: CASRPGGLPYEQYF. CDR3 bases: TGTGCCAGCAGGCCGGGGGGGTTACCCTACGAGCAGTACTTC.

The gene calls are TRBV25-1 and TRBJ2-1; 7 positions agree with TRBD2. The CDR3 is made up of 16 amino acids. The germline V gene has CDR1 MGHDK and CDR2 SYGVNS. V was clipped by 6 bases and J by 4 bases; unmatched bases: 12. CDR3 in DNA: TGTGCCAGCAGCAGCGAGGCAGCTAGCGGATACAATGAGCAGTTCTTC. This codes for CASSSEAASGYNEQFF.

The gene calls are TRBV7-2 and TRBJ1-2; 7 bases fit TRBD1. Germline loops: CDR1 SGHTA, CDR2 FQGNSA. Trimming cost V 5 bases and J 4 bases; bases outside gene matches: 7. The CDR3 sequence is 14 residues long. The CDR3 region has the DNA TGTGCCAGCAGCCTGAACCAGGGGGGCTATGGCTACACCTTC. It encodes CASSLNQGGYGYTF.

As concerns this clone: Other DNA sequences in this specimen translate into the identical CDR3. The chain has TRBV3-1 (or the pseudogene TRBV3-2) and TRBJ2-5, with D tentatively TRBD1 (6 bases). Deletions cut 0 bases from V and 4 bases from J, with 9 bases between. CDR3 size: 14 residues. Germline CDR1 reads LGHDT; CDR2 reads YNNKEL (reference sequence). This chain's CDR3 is CASSQDPRGETQYF. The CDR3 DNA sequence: TGTGCCAGCAGCCAAGATCCCAGGGGAGAGACCCAGTACTTC.

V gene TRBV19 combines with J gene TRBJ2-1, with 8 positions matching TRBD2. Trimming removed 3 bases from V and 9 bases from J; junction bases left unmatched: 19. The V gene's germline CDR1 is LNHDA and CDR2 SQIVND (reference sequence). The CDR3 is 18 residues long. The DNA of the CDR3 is TGTGCCAGTAGTATGGGAGGGGAATTAGCGGGATTGTTCACTGAGCAGTTCTTC. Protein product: CASSMGGELAGLFTEQFF.

CDR3 amino acids: CASSETGGEETQYF. CDR3 sequence (DNA): TGTGCCAGCAGTGAGACAGGGGGCGAAGAGACCCAGTACTTC. V gene TRBV6-1 combines with J gene TRBJ2-5; 10 nucleotides line up with TRBD1. Germline CDR1 reads MNHNS; CDR2 reads SASEGT. The CDR3 consists of 14 residues. V trimming: 3 bases; J trimming: 3 bases; junction bases outside the gene matches: 1.

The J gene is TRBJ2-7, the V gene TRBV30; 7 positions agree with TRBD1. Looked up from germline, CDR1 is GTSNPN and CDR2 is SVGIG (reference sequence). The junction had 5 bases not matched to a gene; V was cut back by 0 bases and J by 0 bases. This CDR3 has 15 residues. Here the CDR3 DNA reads TGTGCCTGGAGTGTAGGGGGCGTGAGCTCCTACGAGCAGTACTTC. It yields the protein CAWSVGGVSSYEQYF.

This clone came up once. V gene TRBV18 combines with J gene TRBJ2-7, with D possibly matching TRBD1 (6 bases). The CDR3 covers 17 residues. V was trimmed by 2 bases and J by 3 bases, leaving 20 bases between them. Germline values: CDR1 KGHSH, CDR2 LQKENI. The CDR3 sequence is CASSPIGQNIPGYEQYF. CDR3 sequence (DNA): TGTGCCAGCTCACCAATTGGACAGAATATTCCGGGCTACGAGCAGTACTTC.

CDR3 sequence reads: CASSYNRQNEQFF. CDR3 bases: TGTGCCAGCAGTTATAACAGACAGAATGAGCAGTTCTTC. The chain is built from TRBV6-5 and TRBJ2-1, with D possibly being TRBD1 (5 bases). The CDR3 extends over 13 amino acids. The germline CDR1 and CDR2 sequences are MNHEY and SVGAGI. V was trimmed by 3 bases and J by 7 bases, leaving 10 bases between them.

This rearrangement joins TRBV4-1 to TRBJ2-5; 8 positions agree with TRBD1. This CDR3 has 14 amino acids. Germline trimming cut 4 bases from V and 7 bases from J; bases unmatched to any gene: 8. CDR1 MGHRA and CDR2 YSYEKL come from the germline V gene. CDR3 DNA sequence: TGCGCCAGCAGCCTCACAGGGGGAGGTGTGACCCAGTACTTC. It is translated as CASSLTGGGVTQYF.

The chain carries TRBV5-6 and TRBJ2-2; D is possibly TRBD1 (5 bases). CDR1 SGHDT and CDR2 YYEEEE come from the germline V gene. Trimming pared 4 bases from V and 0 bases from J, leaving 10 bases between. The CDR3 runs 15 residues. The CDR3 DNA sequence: TGTGCCAGCAGCCTAGGGGATCCGAACACCGGGGAGCTGTTTTTT. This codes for CASSLGDPNTGELFF.

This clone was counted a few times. CDR3 nucleotides: TGTGCCAGCAGCGTACAACAGGGGGCTGGAAACACCATATATTTT. Its protein is CASSVQQGAGNTIYF. The J gene is TRBJ1-3, the V gene TRBV9, with 8 positions matching TRBD1. The CDR3 extends over 15 amino acids. Looked up from germline, CDR1 is SGDLS and CDR2 is YYNGEE. The ends lost 1 base at V and 2 bases at J; junction bases unmatched: 2.

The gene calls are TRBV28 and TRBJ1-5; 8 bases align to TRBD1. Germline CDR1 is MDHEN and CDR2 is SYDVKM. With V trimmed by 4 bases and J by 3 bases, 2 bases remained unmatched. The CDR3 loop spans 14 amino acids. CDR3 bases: TGTGCCAGCAGTTCGACAGGGGTCAATCAGCCCCAGCATTTT. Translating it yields CASSSTGVNQPQHF.

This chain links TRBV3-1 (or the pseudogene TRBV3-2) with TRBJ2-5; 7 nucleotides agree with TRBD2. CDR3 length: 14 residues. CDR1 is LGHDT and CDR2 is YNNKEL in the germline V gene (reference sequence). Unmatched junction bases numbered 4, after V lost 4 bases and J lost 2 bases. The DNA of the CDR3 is TGTGCCAGCAGCCCCCCGGGACTACAAGAGACCCAGTACTTC. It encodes CASSPPGLQETQYF.

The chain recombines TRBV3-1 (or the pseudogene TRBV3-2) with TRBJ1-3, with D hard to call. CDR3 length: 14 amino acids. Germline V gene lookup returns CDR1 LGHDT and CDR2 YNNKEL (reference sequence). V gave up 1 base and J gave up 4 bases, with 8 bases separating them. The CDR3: CASSQVADGNTIYF. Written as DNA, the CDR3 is TGTGCCAGCAGCCAAGTAGCAGACGGAAACACCATATATTTT.

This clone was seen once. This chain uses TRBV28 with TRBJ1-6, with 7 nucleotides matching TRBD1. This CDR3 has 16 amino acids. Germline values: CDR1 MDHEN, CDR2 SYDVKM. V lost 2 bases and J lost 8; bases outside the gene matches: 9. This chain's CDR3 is CASSLPPGTDYSPLHF. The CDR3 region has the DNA TGTGCCAGCAGTTTACCTCCCGGGACAGATTATTCACCCCTCCACTTT.

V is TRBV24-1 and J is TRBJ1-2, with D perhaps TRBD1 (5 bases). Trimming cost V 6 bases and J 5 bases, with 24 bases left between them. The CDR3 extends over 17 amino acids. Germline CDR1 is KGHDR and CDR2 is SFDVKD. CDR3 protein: CATSLGDGSQTSYGYTF. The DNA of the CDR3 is TGTGCCACCAGTTTAGGGGATGGGAGTCAGACTAGTTATGGCTACACCTTC.

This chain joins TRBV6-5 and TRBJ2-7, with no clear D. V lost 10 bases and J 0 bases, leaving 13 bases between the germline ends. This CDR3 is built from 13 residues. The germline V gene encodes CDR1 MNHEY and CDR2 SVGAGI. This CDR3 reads CATRNPSSYEQYF. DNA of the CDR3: TGTGCCACCAGAAACCCTAGCTCCTACGAGCAGTACTTC.

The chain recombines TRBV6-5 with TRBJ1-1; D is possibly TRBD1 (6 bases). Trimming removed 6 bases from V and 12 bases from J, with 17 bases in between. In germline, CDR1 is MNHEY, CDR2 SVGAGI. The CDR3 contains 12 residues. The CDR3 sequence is CASRGPGVRTFF. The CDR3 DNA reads TGTGCCAGCAGGGGACCAGGGGTAAGGACTTTCTTT.

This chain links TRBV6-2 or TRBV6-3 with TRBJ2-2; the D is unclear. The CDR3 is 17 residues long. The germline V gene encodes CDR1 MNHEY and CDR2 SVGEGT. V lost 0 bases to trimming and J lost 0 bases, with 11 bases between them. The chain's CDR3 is CASSYSISGTNTGELFF. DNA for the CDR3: TGTGCCAGCAGTTACTCGATTTCCGGTACGAACACCGGGGAGCTGTTTTTT.

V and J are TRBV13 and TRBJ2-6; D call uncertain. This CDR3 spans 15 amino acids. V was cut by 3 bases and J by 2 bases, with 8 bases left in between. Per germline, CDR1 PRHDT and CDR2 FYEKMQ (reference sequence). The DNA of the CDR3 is TGTGCCAGCAGCTTCGTCCTAGCTGGGGCCAACGTCCTGACTTTC. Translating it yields CASSFVLAGANVLTF. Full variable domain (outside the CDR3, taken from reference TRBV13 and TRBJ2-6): AAGVIQSPRHLIKEKRETATLKCYPIPRHDTVYWYQQGPGQDPQFLISFYEKMQSDKGSIPDRFSAQQFSDYHSELNMSSLELGDSALYFCASSFVLAGANVLTFGAGSRLTVL.

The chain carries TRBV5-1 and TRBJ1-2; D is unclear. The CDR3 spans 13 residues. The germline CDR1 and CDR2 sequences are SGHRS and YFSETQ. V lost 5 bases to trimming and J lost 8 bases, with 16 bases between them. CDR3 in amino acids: CASRPGPFGGYTF. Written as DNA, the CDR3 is TGCGCCAGCAGGCCGGGTCCTTTTGGGGGCTACACCTTC.

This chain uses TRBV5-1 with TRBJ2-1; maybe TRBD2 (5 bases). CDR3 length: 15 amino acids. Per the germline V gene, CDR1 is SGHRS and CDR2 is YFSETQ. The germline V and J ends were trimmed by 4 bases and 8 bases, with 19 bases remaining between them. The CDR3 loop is CASSPRVSEADEQFF. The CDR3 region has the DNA TGCGCCAGCAGCCCCCGAGTTTCGGAGGCCGATGAGCAGTTCTTC.

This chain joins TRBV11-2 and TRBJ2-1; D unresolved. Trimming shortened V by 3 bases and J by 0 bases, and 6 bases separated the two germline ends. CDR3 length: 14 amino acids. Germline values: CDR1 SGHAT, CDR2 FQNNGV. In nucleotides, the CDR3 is TGTGCCAGCAGCTTCACGAGCTCCTACAATGAGCAGTTCTTC. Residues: CASSFTSSYNEQFF. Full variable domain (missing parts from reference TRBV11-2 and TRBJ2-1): EAGVAQSPRYKIIEKRQSVAFWCNPISGHATLYWYQQILGQGPKLLIQFQNNGVVDDSQLPKDRFSAERLKGVDSTLKIQPAKLEDSAVYLCASSFTSSYNEQFFGPGTRLTVL.

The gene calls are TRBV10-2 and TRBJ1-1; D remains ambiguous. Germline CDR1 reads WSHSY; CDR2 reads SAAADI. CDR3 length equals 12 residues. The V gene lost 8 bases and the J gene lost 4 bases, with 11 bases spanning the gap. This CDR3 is CASVQVGTEAFF. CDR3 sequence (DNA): TGCGCCAGCGTTCAGGTGGGCACTGAAGCTTTCTTT.